The rows below give T cell receptor beta chains drawn from one sample of a study of shared clonotypes between healthy human individuals. Profiling relied on immunoSEQ multiplex PCR, and the TCRdb table lists in-frame clones only, not all of them. The table records millions of clones, roughly 95% of them present only once. Sequences were obtained from naive CD8+ T cells sorted from blood. These receptors came from a man aged 18 to 30 in good health. Each CDR3 is given with its conserved first and last residue. D genes are given only for firm matches.

j_call,v_call,d_call,cdr3_nt,cdr3_aa
TRBJ1-2,TRBV5-8,NA,TGTGCCAGCAGCTTGGTTTGGGGGCGAGACTATGGCTACACCTTC,CASSLVWGRDYGYTF
TRBJ2-7,TRBV19,TRBD1,TGTGCCAGTAGTTTATTGACAGGGTACGAGCAGTACTTC,CASSLLTGYEQYF
TRBJ2-7,TRBV30,TRBD1,TGTGCCTGGAGGTCAGGACAGGGGGACTACGAGCAGTACTTC,CAWRSGQGDYEQYF
TRBJ1-4,TRBV18,NA,TGTGCCAGCTCACCCTCCGGGGGGGGTGAAAAACTGTTTTTT,CASSPSGGGEKLFF
TRBJ2-1,TRBV19,NA,TGTGCCAGTAGGAAGACTTCGACCACCTACAATGAGCAGTTCTTC,CASRKTSTTYNEQFF
TRBJ2-3,TRBV7-2,NA,TGTGCCAGCAGCTTAGATTCGGATACGCAGTATTTT,CASSLDSDTQYF
TRBJ2-7,TRBV7-8,TRBD2,TGTGCCAGCAGCGATCTTTCTAGCGGGGGGGCACACGAGCAGTACTTC,CASSDLSSGGAHEQYF
TRBJ2-7,TRBV11-2,TRBD1,TGTGCCAGCAGCTTAGCCCCAGGGGGCGGCTACGAGCAGTACTTC,CASSLAPGGGYEQYF
TRBJ2-7,TRBV21-1,NA,TGTGCCAGCAGCAAAGGTAGGGCTAGCGGGGGGGACGAGCAGTACTTC,CASSKGRASGGDEQYF
TRBJ2-7,TRBV11-2,NA,TGTGCCAGCAGCTTCTTTGCGGGCTACGAGCAGTACTTC,CASSFFAGYEQYF
TRBJ1-2,TRBV7-2,NA,TGTGCCAGCAGCTTAGACGGAGTCCGCTACACCTTC,CASSLDGVRYTF
TRBJ2-7,TRBV27,TRBD2,TGTGCCAGCAGTTTCGGGGGGGCGCTGAACGAGCAGTACTTC,CASSFGGALNEQYF